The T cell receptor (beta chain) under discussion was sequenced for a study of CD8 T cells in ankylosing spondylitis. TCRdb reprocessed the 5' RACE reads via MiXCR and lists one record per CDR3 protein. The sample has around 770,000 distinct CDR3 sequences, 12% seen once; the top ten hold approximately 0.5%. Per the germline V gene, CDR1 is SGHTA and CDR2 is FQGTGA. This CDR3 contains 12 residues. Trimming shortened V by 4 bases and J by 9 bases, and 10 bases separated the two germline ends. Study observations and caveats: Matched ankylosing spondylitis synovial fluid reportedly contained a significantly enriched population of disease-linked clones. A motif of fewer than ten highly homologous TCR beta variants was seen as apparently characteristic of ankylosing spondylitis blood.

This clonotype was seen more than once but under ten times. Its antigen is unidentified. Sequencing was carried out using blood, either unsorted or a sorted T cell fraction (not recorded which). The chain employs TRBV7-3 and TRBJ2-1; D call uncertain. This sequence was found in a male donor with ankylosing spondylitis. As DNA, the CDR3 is TGTGCCAGCAGCTCCTCGGGTACTGAGCAGTTCTTC. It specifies CASSSSGTEQFF.